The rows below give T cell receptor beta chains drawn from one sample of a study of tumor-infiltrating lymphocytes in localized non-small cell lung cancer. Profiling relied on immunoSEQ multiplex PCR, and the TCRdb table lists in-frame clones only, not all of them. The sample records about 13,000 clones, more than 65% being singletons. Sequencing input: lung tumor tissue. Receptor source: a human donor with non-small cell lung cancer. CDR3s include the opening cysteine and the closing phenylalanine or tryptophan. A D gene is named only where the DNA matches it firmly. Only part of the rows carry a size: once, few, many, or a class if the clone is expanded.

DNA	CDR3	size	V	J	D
TGTGCCAGCAGCCTGACTGGGTTTTTTGGCTACACCTTC	CASSLTGFFGYTF	few	TRBV5-8	TRBJ1-2	-
TGTGCCAGCAGCGATCTTATACGAGGACAAAGTCGGGCCAACGTCCTGACTTTC	CASSDLIRGQSRANVLTF	-	TRBV7-1	TRBJ2-6	-
TGTGCCAGCAGCTTACAGGGGAATAGAGCTTTCTTT	CASSLQGNRAFF	few	TRBV5-4	TRBJ1-1	TRBD1
TGTGCCAGCAGCCCGGGGGCGGGACTAGCCTACAATGAGCAGTTCTTC	CASSPGAGLAYNEQFF	-	TRBV7-7	TRBJ2-1	TRBD2
TGTGCCAGTAGTAGCACAGGGGTAACTAATGAAAAACTGTTTTTT	CASSSTGVTNEKLFF	-	TRBV19	TRBJ1-4	TRBD1
TGTGCCAGCAGCTTAGGGGGGGCCCTCTCCTACGAGCAGTACTTC	CASSLGGALSYEQYF	-	TRBV7-8	TRBJ2-7	-
TGTGCCAGCAGTCTTGGGGTTGGAGGTGGCTACACCTTC	CASSLGVGGGYTF	-	TRBV25-1	TRBJ1-2	-
TGCGCCAGCAGCATCGGGACCCTGAGGGGTGAAGCTTTCTTT	CASSIGTLRGEAFF	-	TRBV5-1	TRBJ1-1	-
TGCGCCAGCAGCCAGATCGGACAGGGCCTCACCGTTAACTATGGCTACACCTTC	CASSQIGQGLTVNYGYTF	-	TRBV4-1	TRBJ1-2	TRBD1
TGTGCCAGCAGCTTTGGTCTGACCATGAACACTGAAGCTTTCTTT	CASSFGLTMNTEAFF	-	TRBV7-9	TRBJ1-1	-
TGCGCCAGCAGCCAGGCCGGGACAGGGGGCTATGGAAACACCATATATTTT	CASSQAGTGGYGNTIYF	-	TRBV4-3	TRBJ1-3	TRBD1
TGTGCCAGCAGTTACACGGTGAACACTGAAGCTTTCTTT	CASSYTVNTEAFF	-	TRBV6-5	TRBJ1-1	-
TGTGCCAGCAGTGTGGGTGGGACAGCGAACACTGAAGCTTTCTTT	CASSVGGTANTEAFF	medium-sized	TRBV6-1	TRBJ1-1	TRBD1
TGTGCCAGCAGTCCCACCGTGAGCTCCTACAATGAGCAGTTCTTC	CASSPTVSSYNEQFF	-	TRBV27	TRBJ2-1	-
TGTGCCAGCATCGAGAGGGGAGGCACCGGGGAGCTGTTTTTT	CASIERGGTGELFF	once	TRBV2	TRBJ2-2	-
TGTGCCAGCAGCTATCAGGGGGCGGGACACCAAGAGACCCAGTACTTC	CASSYQGAGHQETQYF	once	TRBV7-9	TRBJ2-5	TRBD1
TGTGCCAGCACGCTGGAGGGGGGGACCCAAGAGACCCAGTACTTC	CASTLEGGTQETQYF	-	TRBV6-6	TRBJ2-5	-
TGTGCCTGGAGTGTAGGACTTCGGATCCTATTACAGGGGAGCACCGGGGAGCTGTTTTTT	CAWSVGLRILLQGSTGELFF	-	TRBV30	TRBJ2-2	TRBD1